This TCR beta chain is from a study of blood T cell repertoires in COVID-19. Overall study: Specimens from acute and convalescent COVID-19 originated in the United States, Italy and Spain. The cDNA or gDNA used as material had been derived from T cells, B-cell-depleted T cells, or PBMCs.

The CDR3 extends over 14 amino acids. V was pared by 5 bases and J by 7 bases, with 12 bases between. Germline CDR1 MNHEY, CDR2 SMNVEV (reference sequence). Per the study methods: Amplification of reference gene primers provided the estimated nucleated cell counts. Here immunoSEQ multiplex PCR was the method, and the copy in TCRdb shows in-frame clones only, minus some. That table gives V, J and clone size, and the DNA gave D and trimming. The data contain roughly 300,000 clones, 90% of them seen just once; the ten biggest clones take up around 6.8%. Enrollment of patients from Seattle took place during active infection, with longitudinal follow-up.

This sequence joins TRBV27 and TRBJ1-6; no clear D gene. This TCR was sampled from a woman aged 30 to 39 with COVID-19, enrolled during active disease. Sequencing was done on a sample of peripheral blood. The CDR3 sequence: CASSPTAWNSPLHF. Here the CDR3 DNA reads TGTGCCAGCAGTCCTACAGCTTGGAATTCACCCCTCCACTTT.